The next 31 T cell receptor beta chains were all read from a single sample in a study of blood T cell repertoires in COVID-19. Some clones are missing from TCRdb's copy, which holds only in-frame ones; the method was immunoSEQ multiplex PCR. The table lists hundreds of thousands of clones, approximately 79% of them singletons. The sequenced sample consisted of peripheral blood. Receptors originate from a woman between 35 and 50 years old with active or convalescent COVID-19.

This chain connects TRBV5-1 to TRBJ2-5; perhaps TRBD1 as D (6 bases). CDR1 and CDR2 (germline): SGHRS, YFSETQ. V was cut by 1 base and J by 3 bases, with 10 bases left in between. CDR3 length: 14 residues. The CDR3 is CASSLLDREETQYF. The CDR3 DNA follows: TGCGCCAGCAGCTTGTTGGACAGAGAAGAGACCCAGTACTTC.

This clone came up once. This chain links TRBV5-1 with TRBJ2-1; TRBD2 might be the D (6 bases). V dropped 0 bases and J dropped 6 bases, with 10 bases sitting between them. The germline CDR1 and CDR2 sequences are SGHRS and YFSETQ. The CDR3 covers 14 residues. The CDR3 DNA reads TGCGCCAGCAGCTTGGTATTGGGGGGCAATGAGCAGTTCTTC. Protein product: CASSLVLGGNEQFF.

This clone was seen only once. The chain recombines TRBV27 with TRBJ1-6, with 10 bases fitting TRBD1. The CDR3 is 16 residues long. Trimming cost V 5 bases and J 7 bases; bases outside gene matches: 8. Germline CDR1 is MNHEY and CDR2 is SMNVEV (reference sequence). The CDR3 DNA reads TGTGCCAGCAGTCAGGACAGGGGGTATAAGAATTCACCCCTCCACTTT. This gives the protein CASSQDRGYKNSPLHF.

A few counts support this clone. CDR3 loop: CASSWGGRGEQYF. The CDR3 DNA reads as TGTGCCAGCAGCTGGGGGGGTAGAGGCGAGCAGTACTTC. The genes are TRBV5-4 and TRBJ2-7; 7 nucleotides line up with TRBD2. J gave up 6 bases and V 3 bases, and 6 bases lay outside the gene matches. The CDR3 covers 13 residues. Germline-derived CDR1 and CDR2 are SGHNT and YYREEE (reference sequence).

J is TRBJ2-7 and V is TRBV5-6; no definite D call. The V gene's germline CDR1 is SGHDT and CDR2 YYEEEE. The CDR3 has 12 residues. Deletions cut 1 base from V and 2 bases from J, with 4 bases between. The CDR3 nucleotides read TGTGCCAGCAGCTTGCGTACCTACGAGCAGTACTTC. This sequence encodes CASSLRTYEQYF.

CDR3 DNA: TGTGCCAGCAGCCGGACAGGTCATGTGGATCAGCCCCAGCATTTT. Translation: CASSRTGHVDQPQHF. This chain joins TRBV27 and TRBJ1-5; 7 bases line up with TRBD1. The CDR3 consists of 15 residues. The V and J ends lost 6 bases and 5 bases, in that order; junction bases with no gene match: 10. The germline V gene encodes CDR1 MNHEY and CDR2 SMNVEV (reference sequence).

The rearrangement links TRBV9 to TRBJ2-1; TRBD1 matches 7 bases. CDR3 length equals 13 residues. After removal of 3 bases from V and 8 bases from J, the junction contained 5 bases not matched to a gene. The V gene's germline CDR1 is SGDLS and CDR2 YYNGEE. The CDR3 spells CASSGGQGDEQFF. In DNA, the CDR3 is TGTGCCAGCAGCGGGGGCCAGGGGGATGAGCAGTTCTTC.

This chain connects TRBV6-5 to TRBJ1-4; D is uncertain. The CDR3 has 12 amino acids. Germline V lookup: CDR1 MNHEY, CDR2 SVGAGI. V gave up 6 bases and J gave up 11 bases, with 13 bases separating them. The DNA for the CDR3 is TGTGCCAGCAGGGACTCGGGAGAGAAACTGTTTTTT. Its protein product is CASRDSGEKLFF.

This chain connects TRBV7-2 to TRBJ1-4; 10 nucleotides match TRBD1. With 2 bases clipped from V and 8 bases from J, the junction kept 5 bases outside the gene matches. Germline CDR1 reads SGHTA; CDR2 reads FQGNSA. The CDR3 runs 15 residues. CDR3 amino acids: CASSLRGTGVEKLFF. CDR3 in DNA: TGTGCCAGCAGCTTACGGGGGACAGGGGTGGAAAAACTGTTTTTT.

The rearrangement links TRBV5-1 to TRBJ2-1, with 9 positions matching TRBD1. The V gene end was trimmed by 4 bases and the J gene end by 5 bases; junction bases not matched to a gene: 10. The CDR3 loop spans 16 amino acids. The germline gives CDR1 SGHRS, CDR2 YFSETQ. CDR3 sequence (DNA): TGCGCCAGCAGCCTACCCGGGACAGGGATCAACAATGAGCAGTTCTTC. Protein: CASSLPGTGINNEQFF.

The genes are TRBV5-5 and TRBJ2-5, with TRBD2 matching over 15 bases. J gave up 0 bases and V 3 bases, and 3 bases lay outside the gene matches. The CDR3 is 17 residues long. The germline CDR1 and CDR2 sequences are SGHKS and YYEKEE (reference sequence). The CDR3, as DNA: TGTGCCAGCAGCTCTGGGACTAGCGGGGGGAACCAAGAGACCCAGTACTTC. Amino acid sequence: CASSSGTSGGNQETQYF.

The chain carries TRBV11-2 and TRBJ2-5; D unresolved. V lost 6 bases to trimming and J lost 4 bases, with 15 bases between them. Germline V lookup: CDR1 SGHAT, CDR2 FQNNGV. The CDR3 totals 14 residues. DNA of the CDR3: TGTGCCAGCAGTTTTAGCTATTCTCCAGAGACCCAGTACTTC. It is translated as CASSFSYSPETQYF.

This chain joins TRBV3-1 (or the pseudogene TRBV3-2) and TRBJ2-2, with 10 positions matching TRBD2. This CDR3 is 15 amino acids long. Losses at the gene ends were 4 bases for V and 2 bases for J; bases not matched to a gene: 1. Germline loops: CDR1 LGHDT, CDR2 YNNKEL (reference sequence). The CDR3 sequence is CASSPLAGNTGELFF. The DNA for the CDR3 is TGTGCCAGCAGCCCACTAGCGGGAAACACCGGGGAGCTGTTTTTT.

The rearrangement joins TRBV10-3 to TRBJ1-2; D may be TRBD1 (5 bases). The CDR3 length is 13 residues. The germline V gene encodes CDR1 ENHRY and CDR2 SYGVKD. Deletions cut 11 bases from V and 6 bases from J, with 19 bases between. The CDR3 sequence: CAAQDTPQHGYTF. CDR3 in DNA: TGTGCCGCCCAGGACACGCCGCAGCATGGCTACACCTTC.

The chain joins TRBV10-3 to TRBJ2-7, with D perhaps matching TRBD1 (6 bases). CDR3 length: 11 amino acids. Germline CDR1 reads ENHRY; CDR2 reads SYGVKD. V lost 5 bases and J lost 9, with 11 bases in between. The CDR3 region has the DNA TGTGCCATCAGTATACAGGGTGTGCAGTACTTC. It encodes CAISIQGVQYF.

The V and J genes are TRBV2 and TRBJ1-5, with D perhaps matching TRBD1 (6 bases). The CDR3 sequence is 15 residues long. Deletions cut 7 bases from V and 2 bases from J, with 15 bases between. Germline lookup yields CDR1 SNHLY and CDR2 FYNNEI. The CDR3 loop reads CASKQGYSGNQPQHF. The CDR3 DNA follows: TGTGCCAGCAAACAGGGTTATTCTGGCAATCAGCCCCAGCATTTT. The full variable domain, rest sourced from reference TRBV2 and TRBJ1-5, is EPEVTQTPSHQVTQMGQEVILRCVPISNHLYFYWYRQILGQKVEFLVSFYNNEISEKSEIFDDQFSVERPDGSNFTLKIRSTKLEDSAMYFCASKQGYSGNQPQHFGDGTRLSIL.

This clone has a handful of counts. This chain uses TRBV18 with TRBJ1-1; D possibly corresponds to TRBD1 (5 bases). The CDR3 is made up of 15 amino acids. Germline CDR1 is KGHSH and CDR2 is LQKENI. Between the trimmed V and J ends, which lost 0 bases and 2 bases, there was a span of 10 bases. CDR3 DNA: TGTGCCAGCTCACCACCGGGAGGGGTAAACACTGAAGCTTTCTTT. It yields the protein CASSPPGGVNTEAFF.

This chain connects TRBV30 to TRBJ2-1, with 7 bases identical to TRBD1. The CDR3 length is 13 residues. CDR1 is GTSNPN and CDR2 is SVGIG in the germline V gene (reference sequence). V lost 0 bases, J lost 4 bases, and 0 bases stayed unmatched. CDR3: CAWSVQGYNEQFF. CDR3 nucleotides: TGTGCCTGGAGTGTACAGGGGTACAATGAGCAGTTCTTC.

The chain has TRBV13 and TRBJ2-7, with 8 bases matching TRBD2. The CDR3 is 15 amino acids. Germline CDR1 PRHDT, CDR2 FYEKMQ (reference sequence). Unmatched junction bases numbered 13, after V lost 8 bases and J lost 4 bases. The CDR3 protein is CASRARGRGEYEQYV. The DNA for the CDR3 is TGTGCCAGCCGCGCCCGGGGGCGGGGGGAATACGAGCAGTACGTC.

V and J are TRBV2 and TRBJ2-1; a possible D gene is TRBD1 (5 bases). The CDR3 is made up of 13 amino acids. The V end lost 6 bases, the J end lost 5 bases, and 11 bases lay between the germline ends. The germline gives CDR1 SNHLY, CDR2 FYNNEI. Written as DNA, the CDR3 is TGTGCCAGCAGGGCTGACAGTAACAATGAGCAGTTCTTC. It yields the protein CASRADSNNEQFF.

The CDR3: CASSPSGYEQFF. The CDR3 nucleotides read TGTGCCAGCAGCCCTTCCGGGTATGAGCAGTTCTTC. The chain joins TRBV3-1 (or the pseudogene TRBV3-2) to TRBJ2-1; no clear D. The V gene's germline CDR1 is LGHDT and CDR2 YNNKEL (reference sequence). With 4 bases removed from V and 8 bases from J, the gap between germline ends came to 9 bases. This CDR3 is built from 12 residues.

Worth noting for this clone: Mismatch with germline at one junction end may stem from a read error. The V call is TRBV7-7, the J call TRBJ2-2, with D unclear. The CDR3 sequence is 14 residues long. From germline, CDR1 is SSHAT and CDR2 FNYEAQ (reference sequence). The CDR3 bases are TGTGCTAGCAGCCCGACAAGTTCTACCGGGGAGCTGTTTTTT. This codes for CASSPTSSTGELFF.

The gene calls are TRBV5-1 and TRBJ2-7; 9 bases are a match to TRBD1. Germline V gene data show CDR1 as SGHRS and CDR2 as YFSETQ. This CDR3 has 14 residues. V gave up 5 bases and J gave up 6 bases; unmatched junction bases: 9. In DNA form, the CDR3 reads TGCGCCAGCAGGAGTTGGGACAGGGCTATCGAGCAGTACTTC. It encodes CASRSWDRAIEQYF.

A note on this clone: Relative to the germline gene, one junction end is altered; a read error may explain this. The V and J genes are TRBV28 and TRBJ1-5; a weak D match, TRBD1 (5 bases). Germline V gene data show CDR1 as MDHEN and CDR2 as SYDVKM. The CDR3 is made up of 12 amino acids. In nucleotides, the CDR3 is TGTGCCAGCAGTCCAGGGAATCAGGCCCAGCATTTT. It specifies CASSPGNQAQHF.

J is TRBJ2-1 and V is TRBV27; tentative D call: TRBD2 (5 bases). V shed 0 bases and J shed 9 bases, with 21 bases lying between them. CDR1 is MNHEY and CDR2 is SMNVEV in the germline V gene (reference sequence). The length of the CDR3 is 17 residues. Written as DNA, the CDR3 is TGTGCCAGCAGTTTATCGATCTTGACGGGAAACGTGGGTGAGCAGTTCTTC. This gives the protein CASSLSILTGNVGEQFF.

V is TRBV9 and J is TRBJ1-1; TRBD1 is a possible D gene (6 bases). This CDR3 has 15 amino acids. Looked up from germline, CDR1 is SGDLS and CDR2 is YYNGEE. Trimming left V 4 bases short and J 2 bases short, with 15 bases between. CDR3 residues: CASSSGVGGNTEAFF. The CDR3 nucleotides are TGTGCCAGCAGCTCAGGGGTCGGAGGAAACACTGAAGCTTTCTTT.

This chain uses TRBV28 with TRBJ1-4, with TRBD1 matching 8 bases. This CDR3 has 15 amino acids. Germline-derived CDR1 and CDR2 are MDHEN and SYDVKM. With V trimmed by 6 bases and J by 6 bases, 9 bases remained unmatched. The CDR3 nucleotides are TGTGCCAGCAGCCGGCTGGACAGGGTCGATGAAAAACTGTTTTTT. It translates to CASSRLDRVDEKLFF.

The chain joins TRBV6-6 to TRBJ2-5; D is undetermined. Germline lookup yields CDR1 MNHNY and CDR2 SVGAGI (reference sequence). V shed 2 bases and J shed 3 bases, with 13 bases lying between them. The CDR3 contains 15 residues. The CDR3 region is CASSYGTYEEETQYF. Here the CDR3 DNA reads TGTGCCAGCAGTTACGGCACATACGAGGAAGAGACCCAGTACTTC.

The V and J genes are TRBV6-1 and TRBJ1-6, with D possibly TRBD1 on 5 matching bases. Per the germline V gene, CDR1 is MNHNS and CDR2 is SASEGT. Trimming removed 1 base from V and 5 bases from J, with 9 bases in between. This CDR3 region has 15 residues. The CDR3 protein is CASSEDGGDNSPLHF. In nucleotides, the CDR3 is TGTGCCAGCAGTGAAGACGGGGGTGATAATTCACCCCTCCACTTT.

The gene calls are TRBV2 and TRBJ1-1, with 8 bases that match TRBD1. CDR3 length: 13 amino acids. In germline, CDR1 is SNHLY, CDR2 FYNNEI. V was pared by 7 bases and J by 3 bases, with 4 bases of the junction left unmatched. The DNA of the CDR3 is TGTGCCAGCACCAAGGACAGGGACACTGAAGCTTTCTTT. This translates into CASTKDRDTEAFF.

About this clone: Other nucleotide sequences from this sample produce the same CDR3. The chain recombines TRBV5-1 with TRBJ2-3; 7 bases align to TRBD2. Per the germline V gene, CDR1 is SGHRS and CDR2 is YFSETQ. The J segment lost 3 bases and the V segment lost 0 bases, leaving 1 base of the junction unmatched. The CDR3 totals 14 residues. The CDR3 DNA sequence: TGCGCCAGCAGCTTGGCACTAGCGACAGATACGCAGTATTTT. Translated: CASSLALATDTQYF.